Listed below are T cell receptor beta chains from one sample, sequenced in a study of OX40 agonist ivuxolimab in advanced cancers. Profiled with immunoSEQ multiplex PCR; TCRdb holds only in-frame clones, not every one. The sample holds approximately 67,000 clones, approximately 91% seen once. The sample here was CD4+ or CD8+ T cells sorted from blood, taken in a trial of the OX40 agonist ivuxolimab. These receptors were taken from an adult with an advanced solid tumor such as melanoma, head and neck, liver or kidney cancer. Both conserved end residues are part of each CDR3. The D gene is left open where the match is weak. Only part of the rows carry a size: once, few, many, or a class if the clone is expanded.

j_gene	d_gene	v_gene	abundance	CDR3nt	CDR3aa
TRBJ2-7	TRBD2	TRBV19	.	TGTGCCAGTAGTATAGTACCAGGACTAGACTACGAGCAGTACTTC	CASSIVPGLDYEQYF
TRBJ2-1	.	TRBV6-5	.	TGTGCCAGCAGCCCGACAGGAAACTCCTACAATGAGCAGTTCTTC	CASSPTGNSYNEQFF
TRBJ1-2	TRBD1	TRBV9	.	TGTGCCAGCAGCGACCCCAACAGGGGGCGTCATGGCTACACCTTC	CASSDPNRGRHGYTF
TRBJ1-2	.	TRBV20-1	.	TGCAGTGGACCGGCGACGTATGGCTACACCTTC	CSGPATYGYTF
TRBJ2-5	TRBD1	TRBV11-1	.	TGTGCCAGCAGCTCAGAGACAGGGGGCGCGGGTCCTGAGACCCAGTACTTC	CASSSETGGAGPETQYF
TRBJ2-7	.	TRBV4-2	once	TGTGCCAGCAGCCAAGATTTCGACCGAGTCTACGAGCAGTACTTC	CASSQDFDRVYEQYF
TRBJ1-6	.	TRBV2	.	TGTGCCAGCAGTGAAATGGGGAGCTATAATTCACCCCTCCACTTT	CASSEMGSYNSPLHF
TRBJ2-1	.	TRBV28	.	TGTGCCAGCAGTTCTTCTCTCAGTAACTACAATGAGCAGTTCTTC	CASSSSLSNYNEQFF
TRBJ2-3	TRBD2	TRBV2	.	TGTGCCAGCACCAAAATGGCGGGGGGGCCAGATACGCAGTATTTT	CASTKMAGGPDTQYF
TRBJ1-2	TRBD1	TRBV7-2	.	TGTGCCAGCAGCTTAGCGATCCGACAGGGGTACGGCTATGGCTACACCTTC	CASSLAIRQGYGYGYTF
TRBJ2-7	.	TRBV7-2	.	TGTGCCAGCAGCTTCTCCGTTGCCATGGTGTCCTACGAGCAGTACTTC	CASSFSVAMVSYEQYF
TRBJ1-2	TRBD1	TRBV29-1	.	TGCAGCGCAGGACAGGGCTATGGCTACACCTTC	CSAGQGYGYTF
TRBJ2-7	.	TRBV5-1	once	TGCGCCAGCAGCTCCTGGTACGAGCAGTACTTC	CASSSWYEQYF
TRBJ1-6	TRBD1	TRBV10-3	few	TGTGCCATCAGGGGACAGGACAACTCACCCCTCCACTTT	CAIRGQDNSPLHF
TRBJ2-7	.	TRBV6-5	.	TGTGCCAGCAGCGTTCCGGGACGGCTCTACGAGCAGTACTTC	CASSVPGRLYEQYF
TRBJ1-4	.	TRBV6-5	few	TGTGCCAGCAGGCCCCGGTCGGGATTGAATGAAAAACTGTTTTTT	CASRPRSGLNEKLFF
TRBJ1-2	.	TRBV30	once	TGTGCCTGGAGCATCCCCGCCGGTGGCTACACCTTC	CAWSIPAGGYTF
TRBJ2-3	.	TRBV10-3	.	TGTGCCATCAGCAGTGGGGCAGGCACAGATACGCAGTATTTT	CAISSGAGTDTQYF
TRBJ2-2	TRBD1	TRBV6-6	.	TGTGCCAGCCGAACAGGGGGTGGCACCGGGGAGCTGTTTTTT	CASRTGGGTGELFF
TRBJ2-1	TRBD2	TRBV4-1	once	TGCGCCAGCAGCCAAGTTTCGACTAGCGGGAGGGCCAATGAGCAGTTCTTC	CASSQVSTSGRANEQFF
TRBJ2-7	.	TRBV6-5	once	TGTGCCAGCAGTGCGGCAGGGTTAGGCTACGAGCAGTACTTC	CASSAAGLGYEQYF
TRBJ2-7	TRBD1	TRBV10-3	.	TGTGCCATCAGTGGCCACCGGGACAGGTTTTTCTACGAGCAGTACTTC	CAISGHRDRFFYEQYF
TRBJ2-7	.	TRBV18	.	TGTGCCAGCTCACCTTTAACGAACCCCTACGAGCAGTACTTC	CASSPLTNPYEQYF
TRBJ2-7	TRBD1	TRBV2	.	TGTGCCAGCAGACAGACCTCGGGGACAGGGCCCCTCTTC	CASRQTSGTGPLF
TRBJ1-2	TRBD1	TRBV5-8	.	TGTGCCAGCAGCCCCGGGACAGGTCCCTATGGCTACACCTTC	CASSPGTGPYGYTF
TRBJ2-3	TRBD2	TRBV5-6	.	TGTGCCAGCAGCACCGGACTAGCGGGGAACTTAGATACGCAGTATTTT	CASSTGLAGNLDTQYF
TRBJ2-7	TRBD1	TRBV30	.	TGTGCCTGGAGCCGGACAGGGGTGGGCGAGCAGTACTTC	CAWSRTGVGEQYF
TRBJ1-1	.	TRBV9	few	TGTGCCAGCAGCCCCGAGGTCATCCGGGGTGAAGCTTTCTTT	CASSPEVIRGEAFF
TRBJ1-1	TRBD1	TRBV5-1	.	TGCGCCAGCAGCCGCAATCTGGGACAGCTGAACACTGAAGCTTTCTTT	CASSRNLGQLNTEAFF
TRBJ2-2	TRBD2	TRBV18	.	TGTGCCAGCTCACCTCCCGGACTAGCAGGGAGCACCGGGGAGCTGTTTTTT	CASSPPGLAGSTGELFF